Sequencing of this T cell receptor beta chain was carried out in a study of monozygotic twins with inflammatory bowel disease. Findings of the study overall: The results supported no single strong signal or clonotype associated with IBD.

A word on this clonotype: Its antigen is currently unknown.

The RNA usage for each TCR library was roughly 3,700 ng of total RNA. Every sample had its cDNA made across eight separate reactions. TCRdb reprocessed the 5' RACE reads, keeping one entry per CDR3 protein, no DNA. Across about 380,000 distinct CDR3 sequences, the top ten clones capture 2% to 3% of the sample. The CDR3 spans 14 residues. The germline CDR1 and CDR2 sequences are SNHLY and FYNNEI. The V gene is TRBV2, the J gene TRBJ2-5; TCRdb designates TRBD1, a call that cannot be tested without DNA. Sample: blood. This TCR derives from a human donor with ulcerative colitis or Crohn's disease, or a healthy co-twin of an affected twin (not recorded which). CDR3: CASRFGMREETQYF.